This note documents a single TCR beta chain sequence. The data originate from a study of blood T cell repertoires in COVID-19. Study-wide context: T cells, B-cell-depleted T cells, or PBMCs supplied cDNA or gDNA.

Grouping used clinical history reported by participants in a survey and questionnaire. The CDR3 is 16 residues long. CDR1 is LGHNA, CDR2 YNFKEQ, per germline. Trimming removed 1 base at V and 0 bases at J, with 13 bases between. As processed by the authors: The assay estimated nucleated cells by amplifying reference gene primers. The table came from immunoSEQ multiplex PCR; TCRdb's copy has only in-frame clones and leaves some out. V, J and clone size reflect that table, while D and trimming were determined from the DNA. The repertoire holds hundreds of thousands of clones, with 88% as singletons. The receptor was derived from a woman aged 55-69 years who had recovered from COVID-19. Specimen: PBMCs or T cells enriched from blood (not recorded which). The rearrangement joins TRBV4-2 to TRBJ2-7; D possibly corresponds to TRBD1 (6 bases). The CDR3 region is CASSQVQGPLSYEQYF. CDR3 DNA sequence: TGTGCCAGCAGCCAAGTTCAGGGGCCCCTCTCCTACGAGCAGTACTTC.